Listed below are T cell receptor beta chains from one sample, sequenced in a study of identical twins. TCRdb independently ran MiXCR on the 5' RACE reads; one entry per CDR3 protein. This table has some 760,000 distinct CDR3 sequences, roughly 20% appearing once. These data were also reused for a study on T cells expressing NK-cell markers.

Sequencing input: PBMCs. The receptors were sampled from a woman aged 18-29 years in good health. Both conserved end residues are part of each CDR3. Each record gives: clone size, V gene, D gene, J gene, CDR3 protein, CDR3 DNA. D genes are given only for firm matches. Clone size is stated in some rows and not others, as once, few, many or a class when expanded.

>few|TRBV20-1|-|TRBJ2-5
CSATSGGSYQETQYF
TGCAGTGCGACTTCAGGGGGGTCGTACCAAGAGACCCAGTACTTC
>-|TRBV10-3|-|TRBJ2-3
CAISAMGTDTQYF
TGTGCCATCAGTGCAATGGGGACAGATACGCAGTATTTT
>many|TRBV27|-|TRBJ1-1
CASRDMNTEAFF
TGTGCCAGCAGAGATATGAACACTGAAGCTTTCTTT
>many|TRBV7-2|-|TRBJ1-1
CASSFRGEAFF
TGTGCCAGCAGCTTTCGGGGAGAAGCTTTCTTT
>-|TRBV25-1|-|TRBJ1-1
CASRAWGPDTEAFF
TGTGCCAGCAGGGCCTGGGGGCCGGACACTGAAGCTTTCTTT
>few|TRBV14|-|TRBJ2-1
CASSPRLGGANNEQFF
TGTGCCAGCAGCCCCCGTTTAGGGGGGGCTAACAATGAGCAGTTCTTC
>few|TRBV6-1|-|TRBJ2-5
CASSSRTHQETQYF
TGTGCCAGCAGCTCAAGGACTCACCAAGAGACCCAGTACTTC
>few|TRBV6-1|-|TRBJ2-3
CASTSRVTSTDTQYF
TGTGCCAGCACCTCAAGGGTGACTAGCACAGATACGCAGTATTTT
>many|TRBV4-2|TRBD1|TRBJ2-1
CASSLDRDRASNEQFF
TGTGCCAGCAGCCTAGACCGGGACAGGGCCTCTAATGAGCAGTTCTTC
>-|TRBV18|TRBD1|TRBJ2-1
CASSSTGTENNEQFF
TGTGCCAGCTCATCTACCGGGACAGAAAACAATGAGCAGTTCTTC
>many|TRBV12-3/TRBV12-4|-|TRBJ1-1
CASSPGGDTEAFF
TGTGCCAGCAGTCCGGGCGGGGACACTGAAGCTTTCTTT
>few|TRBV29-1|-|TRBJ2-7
CSVESGRTYEQYF
TGCAGCGTTGAATCGGGGAGGACCTACGAGCAGTACTTC
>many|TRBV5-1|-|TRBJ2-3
CASSLRRADTQYF
TGCGCCAGCAGCTTGCGGAGAGCAGATACGCAGTATTTT
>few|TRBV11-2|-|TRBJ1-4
CASSSNRATATNEKLFF
TGTGCCAGCAGCTCAAACAGGGCGACAGCAACTAATGAAAAACTGTTTTTT
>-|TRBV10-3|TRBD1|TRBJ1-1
CASGQGRGNTEAFF
TGTGCCAGCGGACAGGGGCGAGGGAACACTGAAGCTTTCTTT
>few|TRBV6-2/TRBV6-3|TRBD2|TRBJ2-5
CASSQGLAHRRRETQYF
TGTGCCAGCAGCCAAGGACTAGCGCACCGCAGGCGGGAGACCCAGTACTTC
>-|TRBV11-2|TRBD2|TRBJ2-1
CASSLTSGVDEQFF
TGTGCCAGCAGCTTAACTAGCGGGGTCGATGAGCAGTTCTTC
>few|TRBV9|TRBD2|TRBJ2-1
CASSAFRLADSYNEQFF
TGTGCCAGCAGCGCATTTCGACTAGCGGATTCTTACAATGAGCAGTTCTTC
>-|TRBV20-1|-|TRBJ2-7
CSARPRRFSYEQYF
TGCAGTGCTAGGCCGCGGCGGTTCTCCTACGAGCAGTACTTC
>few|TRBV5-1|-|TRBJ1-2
CASRDGGYGYTF
TGCGCCAGCAGGGACGGGGGCTATGGCTACACCTTC
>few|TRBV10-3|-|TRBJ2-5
CATTRLTGRGETQYF
TGTGCCACCACACGACTTACAGGGCGCGGAGAGACCCAGTACTTC
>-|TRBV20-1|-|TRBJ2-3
CSARNRLGGTDTQYF
TGCAGTGCCCGGAACCGACTGGGGGGCACAGATACGCAGTATTTT
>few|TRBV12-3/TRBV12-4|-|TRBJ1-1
CASSLSQVGGTEAFF
TGTGCCAGCAGTTTATCACAGGTAGGAGGAACTGAAGCTTTCTTT
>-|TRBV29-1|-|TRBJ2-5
CSVLPPGETQYF
TGCAGCGTTCTACCTCCGGGTGAGACCCAGTACTTC
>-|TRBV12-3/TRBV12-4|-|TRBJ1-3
CATPGGAGGNTIYF
TGTGCCACCCCGGGGGGGGCAGGGGGAAACACCATATATTTT
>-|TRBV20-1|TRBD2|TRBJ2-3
CSGQLAGGTDTQYF
TGCAGTGGTCAACTAGCGGGGGGCACAGATACGCAGTATTTT